These T cell receptor beta chains were read from a single sample in a study of CXCR3-negative and CXCR3-positive naive CD8 T cells. Reprocessing the 5' RACE reads, TCRdb reports a single entry for every CDR3 protein and omits DNA. Seen in this sample are about 81,000 distinct CDR3 sequences; the ten most common clones hold approximately 1.4%. Sequenced input: naive CXCR3- CD8+ T cells from blood. The receptors come from a human donor in good health. Some clones in this sample may be carry-over from other donors' samples. The CDR3 runs from the conserved cysteine through the conserved F or W. The order of the fields is J gene, V gene, CDR3 protein.

j_call: TRBJ2-3
v_call: TRBV28
cdr3_aa: CASSPRTGGKDTQYF

j_call: TRBJ2-6
v_call: TRBV29-1
cdr3_aa: CSVLLSGANVLTF

j_call: TRBJ2-7
v_call: TRBV6-2/TRBV6-3
cdr3_aa: CATSYRVEQYF

j_call: TRBJ2-1
v_call: TRBV7-9
cdr3_aa: CASSLAAVPDEQFF

j_call: TRBJ1-5
v_call: TRBV27
cdr3_aa: CASSVQGDNQPQHF

j_call: TRBJ2-3
v_call: TRBV5-4
cdr3_aa: CASTLSLSGGAADTQYF

j_call: TRBJ2-3
v_call: TRBV19
cdr3_aa: CASSIENRGATDTQYF

j_call: TRBJ2-2
v_call: TRBV7-9
cdr3_aa: CASSFGVGELFF

j_call: TRBJ1-2
v_call: TRBV5-1
cdr3_aa: CASSLDRASNYGYTF

j_call: TRBJ2-7
v_call: TRBV29-1
cdr3_aa: CSVGDRVYEQYF

j_call: TRBJ2-5
v_call: TRBV29-1
cdr3_aa: CSVPDERGTPRETQYF

j_call: TRBJ2-1
v_call: TRBV28
cdr3_aa: CATSFGTGGTNEQFF

j_call: TRBJ2-7
v_call: TRBV28
cdr3_aa: CASGTSTILRGEQYF

j_call: TRBJ2-1
v_call: TRBV6-5
cdr3_aa: CASSYSDYNEQFF

j_call: TRBJ2-1
v_call: TRBV28
cdr3_aa: CASSYGQGYNEQFF

j_call: TRBJ2-3
v_call: TRBV6-4
cdr3_aa: CASSSGEGGADTQYF

j_call: TRBJ1-1
v_call: TRBV19
cdr3_aa: CASSIYGGTNTEAFF

j_call: TRBJ2-7
v_call: TRBV29-1
cdr3_aa: CSVRLAGENEQYF

j_call: TRBJ2-1
v_call: TRBV9
cdr3_aa: CASSVLAGEQFF

j_call: TRBJ2-3
v_call: TRBV4-2
cdr3_aa: CASSQAEGSTDTQYF

j_call: TRBJ2-3
v_call: TRBV29-1
cdr3_aa: CSVEILGGEEDLSTDTQYF

j_call: TRBJ2-3
v_call: TRBV19
cdr3_aa: CASSMGQALGTDTQYF

j_call: TRBJ2-6
v_call: TRBV4-3
cdr3_aa: CASSQGRTSGANVLTF

j_call: TRBJ2-7
v_call: TRBV7-2
cdr3_aa: CASSFRGESYEQYF

j_call: TRBJ2-6
v_call: TRBV15
cdr3_aa: CATSRDRPLGVGANVLTF

j_call: TRBJ2-7
v_call: TRBV7-2
cdr3_aa: CASSLTGGYGYEQYF

j_call: TRBJ2-1
v_call: TRBV7-9
cdr3_aa: CASSLVDPVMGGLNEQFF

j_call: TRBJ1-1
v_call: TRBV6-2/TRBV6-3
cdr3_aa: CASSYGQSNTEAFF

j_call: TRBJ2-7
v_call: TRBV21-1
cdr3_aa: CASSSETGNEQYF

j_call: TRBJ2-1
v_call: TRBV20-1
cdr3_aa: CSALLALSYNEQFF

j_call: TRBJ2-5
v_call: TRBV28
cdr3_aa: CASSLLQKETQYF

j_call: TRBJ1-3
v_call: TRBV9
cdr3_aa: CASSVSQGRSSGNTIYF

j_call: TRBJ2-5
v_call: TRBV7-2
cdr3_aa: CASSLDHRGWETQYF

j_call: TRBJ2-4
v_call: TRBV28
cdr3_aa: CASSPLGAENIQYF

j_call: TRBJ2-7
v_call: TRBV7-6
cdr3_aa: CASSLSGGAGEQYF

j_call: TRBJ2-6
v_call: TRBV5-1
cdr3_aa: CASSGTGDPLSGANVLTF

j_call: TRBJ2-7
v_call: TRBV20-1
cdr3_aa: CSARTADRPYEQYF

j_call: TRBJ2-1
v_call: TRBV21-1
cdr3_aa: CASSKGAAGFEQFF

j_call: TRBJ2-5
v_call: TRBV11-2
cdr3_aa: CASSHRLQETQYF

j_call: TRBJ1-2
v_call: TRBV5-1
cdr3_aa: CASSSADDRAKYGYTF

j_call: TRBJ2-5
v_call: TRBV14
cdr3_aa: CASSPLAAQRETQYF

j_call: TRBJ2-5
v_call: TRBV10-2
cdr3_aa: CASSVGHLQETQYF

j_call: TRBJ2-5
v_call: TRBV20-1
cdr3_aa: CSARDRPRGTEQYF

j_call: TRBJ1-2
v_call: TRBV29-1
cdr3_aa: CSVDQGRIYGYTF